The 29 T cell receptor beta chains reported below all come from one sample, sequenced in a study of T cell repertoires in cytomegalovirus infection. TCRdb itself ran the reads through MiXCR, one entry per CDR3 protein. The table has about 570,000 distinct CDR3 sequences, under 45% seen once. Their target antigens are unknown. Sample: cultured PBMCs, taken from culture after CMV antigen stimulation. Source of these receptors: a human donor in good health (CMV status not recorded). Some clones in this sample may be carry-over from other donors' samples.

This clonotype has only a few counts. CDR3 amino acids: CASSPPGTSGRRGEQFF. The CDR3 bases are TGTGCCAGCAGCCCCCCTGGGACTAGCGGGAGGAGGGGTGAGCAGTTCTTC. V is TRBV7-2 and J is TRBJ2-1, with 15 bases fitting TRBD2. With 5 bases clipped from V and 9 bases from J, the junction kept 11 bases outside the gene matches. Germline V gene sequence: CDR1 SGHTA, CDR2 FQGNSA. This CDR3 has 17 residues.

The chain joins TRBV7-8 to TRBJ2-5; D is possibly TRBD2 (5 bases). Germline values: CDR1 SGHVS, CDR2 FQNEAQ. Trimming stripped 5 bases from V and 2 bases from J, with 15 bases between. The CDR3 spans 15 residues. CDR3 nucleotides: TGTGCCAGCAGCCTTATGGTTAGAGGGCAAGAGACCCAGTACTTC. Protein product: CASSLMVRGQETQYF.

This clonotype has at least ten counts. This rearrangement joins TRBV7-2 to TRBJ2-3; possible D gene TRBD2, 6 bases. With 5 bases removed from V and 0 bases from J, the gap between germline ends came to 15 bases. Germline V gene lookup returns CDR1 SGHTA and CDR2 FQGNSA. There are 16 residues in the CDR3. CDR3 in amino acids: CASSPLADLSTDTQYF. Written as DNA, the CDR3 is TGTGCCAGCAGCCCCTTAGCGGACCTAAGCACAGATACGCAGTATTTT.

The rearrangement links TRBV7-2 to TRBJ2-7, with 8 nucleotides matching TRBD2. The CDR3 is made up of 14 amino acids. The germline V gene encodes CDR1 SGHTA and CDR2 FQGNSA. V was clipped by 4 bases and J by 4 bases; unmatched bases: 6. The chain's CDR3 is CASSSGLALYEQYF. Here the CDR3 DNA reads TGTGCCAGCAGCTCAGGACTAGCTCTTTACGAGCAGTACTTC.

This chain joins TRBV7-9 and TRBJ2-5; 8 bases map to TRBD1. V lost 1 base to trimming and J lost 2 bases; unmatched junction nucleotides: 3. The length of the CDR3 is 15 residues. Germline V CDR1 and CDR2: SEHNR, FQNEAQ (reference sequence). The CDR3 region has the DNA TGTGCCAGCAGCTTAGGGGACAGGAGTCAAGAGACCCAGTACTTC. It is translated as CASSLGDRSQETQYF.

This clonotype was seen only a few times. DNA of the CDR3: TGTGCCTGGAGACTGGCGGGATCGGATACGCAGTATTTT. Protein product: CAWRLAGSDTQYF. The rearrangement uses TRBV30 and TRBJ2-3, with TRBD2 as a possible D gene (6 bases). CDR3 length equals 13 residues. Per germline, CDR1 GTSNPN and CDR2 SVGIG (reference sequence). The V end was cut by 3 bases, the J end by 6 bases, with 13 bases between.

V is TRBV11-2 and J is TRBJ2-1; D gene ambiguous. Germline V gene sequence: CDR1 SGHAT, CDR2 FQNNGV. The CDR3 is 12 residues long. The germline V and J ends were trimmed by 2 bases and 9 bases, with 8 bases remaining between them. CDR3 protein: CASSLFSIEQFF. The CDR3 coding sequence is TGTGCCAGCAGCTTATTTTCGATTGAGCAGTTCTTC.

The chain recombines TRBV27 with TRBJ2-6, with D uncertain. CDR1 is MNHEY, CDR2 SMNVEV, per germline (reference sequence). The V end lost 2 bases, the J end lost 0 bases, and 14 bases lay between the germline ends. This CDR3 is 18 amino acids long. DNA for the CDR3: TGTGCCAGCAGTTTACGGGCTTCCCCTTACTCTGGGGCCAACGTCCTGACTTTC. It encodes CASSLRASPYSGANVLTF.

The chain employs TRBV7-2 and TRBJ2-1; 9 nucleotides match TRBD1. With V trimmed by 2 bases and J by 3 bases, 14 bases remained unmatched. The CDR3 is made up of 19 amino acids. Per germline, CDR1 SGHTA and CDR2 FQGNSA. Here the CDR3 reads CASSLRGTGSAAHYNEQFF. The CDR3, as DNA: TGTGCCAGCAGCTTACGCGGGACAGGGTCTGCAGCCCACTACAATGAGCAGTTCTTC.

The chain links TRBV6-2 or TRBV6-3 to TRBJ2-2; D is undetermined. Germline V gene lookup returns CDR1 MNHEY and CDR2 SVGEGT. V lost 4 bases and J 7 bases, leaving 10 bases between the germline ends. The CDR3 sequence is 13 residues long. The CDR3 DNA follows: TGTGCCAGCAGTTTCGACTGGAGCGGGGAGCTGTTTTTT. Translating gives CASSFDWSGELFF.

The chain employs TRBV6-2 or TRBV6-3 and TRBJ2-7; D gene uncertain. In germline, CDR1 is MNHEY, CDR2 SVGEGT. The CDR3 has 15 residues. V was cut by 0 bases and J by 1 base, with 10 bases left in between. The CDR3 spells CASSYSRSESYEQYF. The CDR3 DNA reads as TGTGCCAGCAGTTACTCTCGGAGCGAATCCTACGAGCAGTACTTC.

The J gene is TRBJ2-1, the V gene TRBV12-3 or TRBV12-4; 10 bases align to TRBD2. V lost 3 bases, J lost 6 bases, and 5 bases stayed unmatched. The CDR3 has 15 amino acids. CDR3 region: CASSFSGGWGNEQFF. Written as DNA, the CDR3 is TGTGCCAGCAGTTTTAGCGGGGGGTGGGGCAATGAGCAGTTCTTC.

This chain uses TRBV2 with TRBJ1-6, with D possibly being TRBD1 (5 bases). The CDR3 is made up of 13 amino acids. The germline V gene encodes CDR1 SNHLY and CDR2 FYNNEI. Trimming took off 7 bases at V and 6 bases at J, with 10 bases between the two ends. The CDR3 reads CASKGVLNSPLHF. CDR3 coding DNA: TGTGCCAGCAAAGGGGTCCTTAATTCACCCCTCCACTTT.

This clonotype was counted a few times. The chain employs TRBV7-2 and TRBJ2-1; 13 bases are shared with TRBD2. The germline V gene encodes CDR1 SGHTA and CDR2 FQGNSA. The CDR3 has 17 amino acids. V was clipped by 5 bases and J by 3 bases; unmatched bases: 7. CDR3 loop: CASSPRLAGGDYNEQFF. CDR3 nucleotide sequence: TGTGCCAGCAGCCCGCGACTAGCGGGGGGCGACTACAATGAGCAGTTCTTC.

The gene calls are TRBV12-3 or TRBV12-4 and TRBJ1-1, with D maybe TRBD1 (5 bases). V was shortened by 2 bases and J by 11 bases, with 15 bases between the two germline ends. The CDR3 is made up of 13 amino acids. The CDR3 is CASSLNTQGIAFF. The CDR3 DNA follows: TGTGCCAGCAGTTTAAATACCCAGGGAATCGCTTTCTTT.

This chain joins TRBV4-1 and TRBJ2-7; no reliable D call. Germline assignment: CDR1 MGHRA and CDR2 YSYEKL. CDR3 length: 17 residues. V lost 0 bases and J lost 3, with 18 bases in between. CDR3 in amino acids: CASSQEESPRSFYEQYF. The CDR3 nucleotides read TGCGCCAGCAGCCAAGAAGAGAGCCCGAGAAGTTTCTACGAGCAGTACTTC.

This clonotype has just a few counts. DNA for the CDR3: TGTGCCATCCCGACAGGGGGTCTCCTTTGGTATGGCTACACCTTC. Translating gives CAIPTGGLLWYGYTF. This chain joins TRBV6-1 and TRBJ1-2, with 9 nucleotides matching TRBD1. Germline trimming cut 10 bases from V and 5 bases from J; bases unmatched to any gene: 14. The CDR3 covers 15 residues. Germline loops: CDR1 MNHNS, CDR2 SASEGT.

The chain couples TRBV5-6 to TRBJ2-5, with TRBD2 as a possible D gene (5 bases). This CDR3 comprises 14 residues. CDR1 is SGHDT, CDR2 YYEEEE, per germline. Trimming pared 7 bases from V and 6 bases from J, leaving 19 bases between. The CDR3 coding sequence is TGTGCCAGCGACGCGGGCGCTGCTGAACAGACCCAGTACTTC. It specifies CASDAGAAEQTQYF.

The rearrangement joins TRBV5-4 to TRBJ2-2, with D maybe TRBD1 (7 bases). The CDR3 is 21 amino acids. Looked up from germline, CDR1 is SGHNT and CDR2 is YYREEE (reference sequence). Trimming cost V 4 bases and J 1 base, with 29 bases left between them. The CDR3 reads CASSRDFAGQRHSKNTGELFF. The DNA of the CDR3 is TGTGCCAGCAGCCGGGACTTCGCGGGACAGAGACATTCTAAGAACACCGGGGAGCTGTTTTTT.

This chain uses TRBV5-6 with TRBJ2-1; the match to TRBD2 covers 9 bases. Germline CDR1 SGHDT, CDR2 YYEEEE. After removal of 2 bases from V and 9 bases from J, the junction contained 9 bases not matched to a gene. The length of the CDR3 is 15 residues. The CDR3 is CASSFLRGGIGEQFF. The CDR3 DNA reads as TGTGCCAGCAGCTTTTTGCGGGGGGGCATCGGTGAGCAGTTCTTC. Based on the CDR3 plus reference TRBV5-6 and TRBJ2-1, the full variable domain is DAGVTQSPTHLIKTRGQQVTLRCSPKSGHDTVSWYQQALGQGPQFIFQYYEEEERQRGNFPDRFSGHQFPNYSSELNVNALLLGDSALYLCASSFLRGGIGEQFFGPGTRLTVL.

This clonotype was counted only a few times. The chain couples TRBV7-2 to TRBJ1-6, with D tentatively TRBD1 (6 bases). Germline V lookup: CDR1 SGHTA, CDR2 FQGNSA. The CDR3 is made up of 16 amino acids. V shed 5 bases and J shed 8 bases, with 19 bases lying between them. In nucleotides, the CDR3 is TGTGCCAGCAGCATGGGGGGCCAGGGATGGGATTCACCCCTCCACTTT. This gives the protein CASSMGGQGWDSPLHF.

This clonotype has more than one count but fewer than ten. The rearrangement uses TRBV20-1 and TRBJ2-5, with 10 bases aligning to TRBD1. This CDR3 is 18 amino acids long. The germline V gene has CDR1 DFQATT and CDR2 SNEGSKA (reference sequence). The ends lost 7 bases at V and 2 bases at J; junction bases unmatched: 19. The CDR3 region is CSVDPGTGALHLQETQYF. The DNA for the CDR3 is TGCAGTGTCGACCCCGGGACAGGGGCCCTACACCTACAAGAGACCCAGTACTTC.

The V gene is TRBV3-1, the J gene TRBJ2-7; TRBD1 is a possible D gene (6 bases). The germline V gene encodes CDR1 LGHDT and CDR2 YNNKEL (reference sequence). V was shortened by 3 bases and J by 0 bases, with 15 bases between the two germline ends. This CDR3 has 16 residues. The CDR3 sequence: CASSQRDTSSSYEQYF. The CDR3 bases are TGTGCCAGCAGCCAGAGGGACACGAGTAGCTCCTACGAGCAGTACTTC.

This clonotype was found many times. V usage is TRBV7-2 and J usage is TRBJ2-3, with D possibly being TRBD2 (7 bases). Trimming shortened V by 5 bases and J by 2 bases, and 17 bases separated the two germline ends. The length of the CDR3 is 16 residues. Germline lookup yields CDR1 SGHTA and CDR2 FQGNSA. The CDR3 loop is CASSPPEAGATDTQYF. CDR3 nucleotides: TGTGCCAGCAGCCCCCCTGAGGCGGGGGCCACAGATACGCAGTATTTT.

This chain joins TRBV24-1 and TRBJ1-2; D call uncertain. V dropped 9 bases and J dropped 8 bases, with 21 bases sitting between them. The CDR3 is 14 amino acids. Germline lookup yields CDR1 KGHDR and CDR2 SFDVKD. This CDR3 reads CATLARAFRRGYTF. In DNA form, the CDR3 reads TGTGCCACCTTGGCCCGGGCTTTCAGGCGGGGCTACACCTTC.

This chain links TRBV6-4 with TRBJ1-6; 7 bases are a match to TRBD1. Germline loops: CDR1 MRHNA, CDR2 SNTAGT. V lost 4 bases and J lost 7; bases outside the gene matches: 4. CDR3 length: 14 residues. The CDR3 DNA reads TGTGCCAGCAGTGTGACAGGGTGGAATTCACCCCTCCACTTT. This translates into CASSVTGWNSPLHF.

This clonotype was observed a few times. The chain uses TRBV7-2 and TRBJ2-4; the match to TRBD2 covers 7 bases. Trimming cost V 5 bases and J 5 bases; bases outside gene matches: 12. This CDR3 has 16 amino acids. The germline V gene has CDR1 SGHTA and CDR2 FQGNSA. The CDR3 here is CASSPRGAGRENIQYF. The CDR3 nucleotides read TGTGCCAGCAGCCCCCGAGGGGCAGGGAGGGAAAACATTCAGTACTTC.

V and J are TRBV6-2 or TRBV6-3 and TRBJ2-1; D is possibly TRBD1 (6 bases). The CDR3 is 15 residues long. V was trimmed by 5 bases and J by 2 bases, leaving 13 bases between them. Per germline, CDR1 MNHEY and CDR2 SVGEGT. CDR3: CASSPSGTPYNEQFF. CDR3 nucleotide sequence: TGTGCCAGCAGTCCATCCGGGACACCCTACAATGAGCAGTTCTTC.

This clonotype was counted only a few times. This rearrangement joins TRBV14 to TRBJ2-5, with D maybe TRBD1 (7 bases). This CDR3 is 15 amino acids long. Trimming took 5 bases from V and 3 from J, leaving 16 bases between them. Germline CDR1 and CDR2: SGHDN and FVKESK. DNA of the CDR3: TGTGCCAGCAGCTCATCACCAGGGGGGAAAGAGACCCAGTACTTC. Encoded protein: CASSSSPGGKETQYF.